The next 25 T cell receptor beta chains were all read from a single sample in a study of control samples from healthy donors and cancer patients (dated by TCRdb to 2018 to 2020). The library was produced with the immunoSEQ multiplex PCR assay. TCRdb mirrors the immuneACCESS table, restricted to in-frame sequences. Some clones are absent from its copies; in checked studies, under half trace to an unresolved V gene, and the reason for the others is unknown. Counted in this sample were around 30,000 clones; 85% of them appeared once. The ten biggest clones cover about 6.7% of the sample. The sample comprised PBMCs. These receptor sequences come from a woman aged 55-70 years with head and neck cancer.

The chain is built from TRBV3-1 (or the pseudogene TRBV3-2) and TRBJ2-1, with 10 bases fitting TRBD2. Germline V lookup: CDR1 LGHDT, CDR2 YNNKEL (reference sequence). V was clipped by 0 bases and J by 10 bases; unmatched bases: 6. The CDR3 length is 15 residues. The CDR3, as DNA: TGTGCCAGCAGCCAAGAACCTAGCGGGGGAAAGGAGCAGTTCTTC. This encodes CASSQEPSGGKEQFF.

This chain's CDR3 is CASSGDWNTEAFF. The CDR3 region has the DNA TGTGCCAGCAGTGGGGACTGGAACACTGAAGCTTTCTTT. V and J are TRBV2 and TRBJ1-1; D is perhaps TRBD1 (5 bases). Germline CDR1 is SNHLY and CDR2 is FYNNEI. The germline V and J ends were trimmed by 4 bases and 1 base, with 7 bases remaining between them. The CDR3 sequence is 13 residues long.

This rearrangement joins TRBV7-9 to TRBJ2-4, with TRBD1 as a possible D gene (6 bases). CDR3 size: 14 residues. The germline V and J ends were trimmed by 0 bases and 7 bases, with 10 bases remaining between them. Per the germline V gene, CDR1 is SEHNR and CDR2 is FQNEAQ (reference sequence). The CDR3, as DNA: TGTGCCAGCAGCTTAGCAGGGGGAAGGAACATTCAGTACTTC. This codes for CASSLAGGRNIQYF. Full variable domain (rest looked up from reference TRBV7-9 and TRBJ2-4): DTGVSQNPRHKITKRGQNVTFRCDPISEHNRLYWYRQTLGQGPEFLTYFQNEAQLEKSRLLSDRFSAERPKGSFSTLEIQRTEQGDSAMYLCASSLAGGRNIQYFGAGTRLSVL.

The chain recombines TRBV6-4 with TRBJ2-3, with D perhaps assigned TRBD1 or TRBD2 (5 bases each). Looked up from germline, CDR1 is MRHNA and CDR2 is SNTAGT. The CDR3 has 18 amino acids. The V and J ends lost 7 bases and 1 base respectively, with 24 bases between them. The CDR3 loop is CASKAPEIGAGGTDTQYF. Written as DNA, the CDR3 is TGTGCCAGCAAAGCCCCCGAGATCGGGGCTGGAGGCACAGATACGCAGTATTTT.

The V gene is TRBV6-6, the J gene TRBJ1-6, with TRBD1 matching 7 bases. Trimming took 6 bases from V and 10 from J; bases not matched to a gene: 6. The CDR3 consists of 13 residues. Germline loops: CDR1 MNHNY, CDR2 SVGAGI (reference sequence). The CDR3 sequence is CASRGDSYSPLHF. In DNA form, the CDR3 reads TGTGCCAGCAGAGGGGACAGTTACTCACCCCTCCACTTT.

This clone was found once. This chain uses TRBV7-3 with TRBJ2-1; 8 bases are shared with TRBD1. CDR1 and CDR2 from the germline V gene are SGHTA and FQGTGA. The V segment lost 3 bases and the J segment 8 bases; nucleotides outside the gene matches: 6. CDR3 length: 14 residues. This CDR3 reads CASSFGQGSDEQFF. In DNA form, the CDR3 reads TGTGCCAGCAGCTTTGGACAGGGATCCGATGAGCAGTTCTTC.

V and J are TRBV11-2 and TRBJ2-1; 8 bases agree with TRBD1. Germline V gene sequence: CDR1 SGHAT, CDR2 FQNNGV. This CDR3 region has 15 residues. With 4 bases clipped from V and 3 bases from J, the junction kept 5 bases outside the gene matches. In nucleotides, the CDR3 is TGTGCCAGCAGCTCGGGACAGGTCCTCTACAATGAGCAGTTCTTC. Its translation: CASSSGQVLYNEQFF.

This clone has just one count. V gene TRBV10-2 combines with J gene TRBJ2-2; 8 nucleotides align to TRBD1. The V and J ends lost 4 bases and 1 base, in that order; junction bases with no gene match: 2. CDR1 WSHSY and CDR2 SAAADI come from the germline V gene. This CDR3 region has 15 residues. The CDR3 here is CASSGQGRNTGELFF. The CDR3 region has the DNA TGCGCCAGCAGTGGACAGGGGAGGAACACCGGGGAGCTGTTTTTT.

The chain links TRBV5-1 to TRBJ2-4; D not certain. Trimming stripped 0 bases from V and 3 bases from J, with 7 bases between. Germline lookup yields CDR1 SGHRS and CDR2 YFSETQ. The CDR3 totals 14 residues. CDR3 sequence: CASSLAGGKNIQYF. For the CDR3, the DNA is TGCGCCAGCAGCTTGGCGGGTGGCAAAAACATTCAGTACTTC.

The chain carries TRBV30 and TRBJ2-5; D uncertain. Germline CDR1 and CDR2: GTSNPN and SVGIG (reference sequence). The CDR3 spans 14 residues. The V gene lost 0 bases and the J gene lost 0 bases, with 8 bases spanning the gap. CDR3 nucleotide sequence: TGTGCCTGGAGTGTACCCAGGTACCAAGAGACCCAGTACTTC. It codes for CAWSVPRYQETQYF.

V gene TRBV7-2 combines with J gene TRBJ2-3, with D unclear. V lost 5 bases and J lost 2, with 8 bases in between. Germline CDR1 SGHTA, CDR2 FQGNSA. The CDR3 runs to 13 residues. DNA for the CDR3: TGTGCCAGCAGCGTCCAGCACACAGATACGCAGTATTTT. Translated: CASSVQHTDTQYF.

V usage is TRBV11-3 and J usage is TRBJ2-7; D is perhaps TRBD2 (6 bases). The CDR3 runs to 18 residues. The germline V gene encodes CDR1 SGHNT and CDR2 YENEEA. Trimming removed 0 bases from V and 3 bases from J, with 21 bases in between. Written as DNA, the CDR3 is TGTGCCAGCAGCTTAGATAGGCAGGGAAAAAGGGGAGGCTACGAGCAGTACTTC. It is translated as CASSLDRQGKRGGYEQYF.

The chain combines TRBV11-3 with TRBJ2-7, with D perhaps matching TRBD2 (6 bases). The ends were cut back, 2 bases at V and 6 bases at J, with 17 bases in the middle. Per the germline V gene, CDR1 is SGHNT and CDR2 is YENEEA. There are 15 residues in the CDR3. This CDR3 is CASSLIGGARGEQYF. The CDR3 bases are TGTGCCAGCAGCTTAATAGGCGGGGCCAGAGGCGAGCAGTACTTC.

The chain uses TRBV15 and TRBJ2-2, with 7 bases identical to TRBD2. Per the germline V gene, CDR1 is LNHNV and CDR2 is YYDKDF (reference sequence). Losses at the gene ends were 5 bases for V and 6 bases for J; bases not matched to a gene: 6. This CDR3 region has 14 residues. In nucleotides, the CDR3 is TGTGCCACCAGCGACGGCGGGAGTGCCGGGGAGCTGTTTTTT. Its protein is CATSDGGSAGELFF. Based on the CDR3 plus reference TRBV15 and TRBJ2-2, the full variable domain is DAMVIQNPRYQVTQFGKPVTLSCSQTLNHNVMYWYQQKSSQAPKLLFHYYDKDFNNEADTPDNFQSRRPNTSFCFLDIRSPGLGDTAMYLCATSDGGSAGELFFGEGSRLTVL.

A remark on this clone: Mismatch with germline at one junction end may stem from a read error. V and J are TRBV7-7 and TRBJ2-1, with 7 bases identical to TRBD2. This CDR3 is built from 16 residues. Germline values: CDR1 SSHAT, CDR2 FNYEAQ (reference sequence). CDR3 coding DNA: TGTGCTAGCAGCTCATCCCTCGCGGGAGTAAACAATGAGCAGTTCTTC. This codes for CASSSSLAGVNNEQFF.

This chain connects TRBV6-1 to TRBJ1-2, with 9 bases fitting TRBD1. Germline V gene sequence: CDR1 MNHNS, CDR2 SASEGT. V was pared by 3 bases and J by 3 bases, with 5 bases of the junction left unmatched. The CDR3 spans 15 residues. CDR3 nucleotides: TGTGCCAGCAGTGATATTGGGACAGGGTACTATGGCTACACCTTC. The encoded protein is CASSDIGTGYYGYTF.

This chain uses TRBV6-5 with TRBJ1-2, with D perhaps matching TRBD1 (5 bases). The germline V gene encodes CDR1 MNHEY and CDR2 SVGAGI. Trimming took off 6 bases at V and 8 bases at J, with 22 bases between the two ends. This CDR3 spans 15 amino acids. The CDR3 DNA reads TGTGCCAGCAGGGACGCCCCCGGGACGCCAGGAGGCTACACCTTC. Amino acids: CASRDAPGTPGGYTF.

The chain uses TRBV6-2 or TRBV6-3 and TRBJ2-7, with D tentatively TRBD1 (6 bases). CDR1 is MNHEY and CDR2 is SVGEGT in the germline V gene. Trimming removed 4 bases from V and 0 bases from J, with 10 bases in between. CDR3 length: 14 residues. CDR3 loop: CASSSQGYSYEQYF. In DNA form, the CDR3 reads TGTGCCAGCAGTTCCCAGGGGTACTCCTACGAGCAGTACTTC.

Notes on this clone: Other DNA sequences in the sample encode the same CDR3. The chain is built from TRBV6-1 and TRBJ2-5; TRBD2 aligns across 11 bases. The ends lost 2 bases at V and 4 bases at J; junction bases unmatched: 3. Germline V gene lookup returns CDR1 MNHNS and CDR2 SASEGT. This CDR3 is built from 15 residues. Here the CDR3 reads CASSELAGGPETQYF. The CDR3 DNA follows: TGTGCCAGCAGTGAATTAGCGGGGGGGCCAGAGACCCAGTACTTC.

V is TRBV18 and J is TRBJ1-1, with D possibly TRBD1 on 5 matching bases. Trimming took off 6 bases at V and 11 bases at J, with 22 bases between the two ends. Per germline, CDR1 KGHSH and CDR2 LQKENI. The CDR3 runs 14 residues. CDR3 sequence: CASSLSTGTPDAFF. CDR3 DNA: TGTGCCAGCTCCCTATCAACCGGGACCCCCGACGCTTTCTTT.

Remarks on this clone: Other DNA sequences of this sample code for an identical CDR3. The rearrangement joins TRBV9 to TRBJ2-3; D remains unclear. CDR1 and CDR2 (germline): SGDLS, YYNGEE. This CDR3 is 13 amino acids long. With 0 bases removed from V and 2 bases from J, the gap between germline ends came to 4 bases. The CDR3 DNA reads TGTGCCAGCAGCGTAGGGGACACAGATACGCAGTATTTT. Protein product: CASSVGDTDTQYF.

The chain links TRBV4-3 to TRBJ2-1; the match to TRBD1 covers 9 bases. This CDR3 comprises 15 residues. V trimming: 1 base; J trimming: 5 bases; junction bases outside the gene matches: 3. Per germline, CDR1 LGHNA and CDR2 YSLEER. In DNA, the CDR3 is TGCGCCAGCAGCCAAGGGACAGGGGCCAACAATGAGCAGTTCTTC. Translated: CASSQGTGANNEQFF.

The chain carries TRBV10-1 and TRBJ2-2; D unclear. V lost 6 bases to trimming and J lost 6 bases, with 8 bases between them. The length of the CDR3 is 12 residues. From germline, CDR1 is WNHNN and CDR2 SYGVQD (reference sequence). The CDR3 DNA reads as TGCGCCAGCAGCCATGGACCCGGGGAGCTGTTTTTT. Its translation is CASSHGPGELFF.

The chain recombines TRBV9 with TRBJ2-3, with 8 bases identical to TRBD2. Germline CDR1 reads SGDLS; CDR2 reads YYNGEE. V was clipped by 0 bases and J by 5 bases; unmatched bases: 8. This CDR3 comprises 16 residues. DNA of the CDR3: TGTGCCAGCAGCGTAGGGGTAAGCGGGAGTAGAGATACGCAGTATTTT. Its protein product is CASSVGVSGSRDTQYF.

V and J are TRBV7-2 and TRBJ1-2; 11 positions agree with TRBD1. The CDR3 loop spans 14 amino acids. Germline assignment: CDR1 SGHTA and CDR2 FQGNSA. V lost 5 bases to trimming and J lost 2 bases; unmatched junction nucleotides: 1. The CDR3, as DNA: TGTGCCAGCAGCCGGGACAGGGGGAACTATGGCTACACCTTC. Residues: CASSRDRGNYGYTF.